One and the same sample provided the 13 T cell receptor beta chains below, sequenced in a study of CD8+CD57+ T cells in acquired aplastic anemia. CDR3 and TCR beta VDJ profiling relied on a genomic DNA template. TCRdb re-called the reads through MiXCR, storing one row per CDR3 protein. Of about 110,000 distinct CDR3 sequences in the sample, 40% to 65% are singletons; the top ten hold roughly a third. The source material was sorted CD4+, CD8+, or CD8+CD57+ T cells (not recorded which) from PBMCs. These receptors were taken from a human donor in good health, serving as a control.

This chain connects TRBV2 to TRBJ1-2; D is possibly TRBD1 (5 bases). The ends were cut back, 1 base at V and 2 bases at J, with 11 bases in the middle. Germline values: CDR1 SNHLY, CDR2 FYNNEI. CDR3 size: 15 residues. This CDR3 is CASSEGRVLNYGYTF. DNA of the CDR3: TGTGCCAGCAGTGAAGGCAGGGTCCTGAACTATGGCTACACCTTC. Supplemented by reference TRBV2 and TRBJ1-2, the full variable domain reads EPEVTQTPSHQVTQMGQEVILRCVPISNHLYFYWYRQILGQKVEFLVSFYNNEISEKSEIFDDQFSVERPDGSNFTLKIRSTKLEDSAMYFCASSEGRVLNYGYTFGSGTRLTVV.

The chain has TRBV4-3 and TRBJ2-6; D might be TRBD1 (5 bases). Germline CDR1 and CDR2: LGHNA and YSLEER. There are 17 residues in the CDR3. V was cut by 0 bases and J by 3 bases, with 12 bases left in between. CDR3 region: CASSQDSGFGGANVLTF. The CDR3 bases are TGCGCCAGCAGCCAAGACTCAGGGTTCGGTGGGGCCAACGTCCTGACTTTC.

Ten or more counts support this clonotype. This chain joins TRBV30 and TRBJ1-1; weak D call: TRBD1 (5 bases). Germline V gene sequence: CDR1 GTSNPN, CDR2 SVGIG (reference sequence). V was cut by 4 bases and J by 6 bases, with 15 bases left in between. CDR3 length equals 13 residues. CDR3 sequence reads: CAWTGEAFAEAFF. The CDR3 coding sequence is TGTGCCTGGACGGGGGAGGCCTTTGCTGAAGCTTTCTTT.

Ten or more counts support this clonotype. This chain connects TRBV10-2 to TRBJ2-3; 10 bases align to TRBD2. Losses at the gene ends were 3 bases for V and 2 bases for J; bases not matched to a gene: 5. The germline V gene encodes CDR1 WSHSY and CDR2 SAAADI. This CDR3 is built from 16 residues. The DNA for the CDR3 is TGCGCCAGCAGTGACCGAGCGGGGGGGCTCACAGATACGCAGTATTTT. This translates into CASSDRAGGLTDTQYF.

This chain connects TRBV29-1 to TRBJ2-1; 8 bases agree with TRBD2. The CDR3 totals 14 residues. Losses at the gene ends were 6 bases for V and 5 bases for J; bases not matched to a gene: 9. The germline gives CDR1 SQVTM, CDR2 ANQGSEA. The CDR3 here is CSVKTSVGNNEQFF. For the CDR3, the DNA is TGCAGCGTGAAGACTAGCGTAGGAAACAATGAGCAGTTCTTC.

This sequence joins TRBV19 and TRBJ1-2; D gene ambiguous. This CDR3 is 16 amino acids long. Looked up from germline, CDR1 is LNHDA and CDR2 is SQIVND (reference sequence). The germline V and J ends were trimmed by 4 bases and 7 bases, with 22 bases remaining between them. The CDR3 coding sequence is TGTGCCAGTAGTAACTTAATCGACGGAGGGTTCGCTGGCTACACCTTC. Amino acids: CASSNLIDGGFAGYTF.

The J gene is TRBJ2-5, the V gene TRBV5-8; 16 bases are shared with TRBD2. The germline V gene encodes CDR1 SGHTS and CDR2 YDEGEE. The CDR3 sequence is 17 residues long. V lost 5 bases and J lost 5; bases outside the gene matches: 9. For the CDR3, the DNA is TGTGCCAGCAGTCCCGGGACTAGCGGGGGGGCACGGGAGACCCAGTACTTC. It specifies CASSPGTSGGARETQYF.

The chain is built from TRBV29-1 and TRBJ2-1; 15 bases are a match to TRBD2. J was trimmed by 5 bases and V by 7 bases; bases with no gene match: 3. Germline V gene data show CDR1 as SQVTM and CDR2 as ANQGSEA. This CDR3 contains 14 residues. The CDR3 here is CSARTSGGDNEQFF. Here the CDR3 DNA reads TGCAGCGCCCGGACTAGCGGGGGGGACAATGAGCAGTTCTTC.

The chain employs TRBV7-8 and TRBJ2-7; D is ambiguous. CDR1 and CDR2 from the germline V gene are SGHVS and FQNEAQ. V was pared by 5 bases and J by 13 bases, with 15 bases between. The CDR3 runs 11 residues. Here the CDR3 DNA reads TGTGCCAGCAGCCAAGACACTGATAGATACTTC. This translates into CASSQDTDRYF.

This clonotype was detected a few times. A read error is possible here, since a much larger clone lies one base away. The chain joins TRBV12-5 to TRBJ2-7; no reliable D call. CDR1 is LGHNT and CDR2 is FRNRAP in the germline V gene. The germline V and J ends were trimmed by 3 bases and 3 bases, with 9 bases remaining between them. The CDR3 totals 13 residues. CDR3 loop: CASGLSPHYEQYF. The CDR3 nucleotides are TGTGCTAGTGGTTTATCCCCCCACTACGAGCAGTACTTC.

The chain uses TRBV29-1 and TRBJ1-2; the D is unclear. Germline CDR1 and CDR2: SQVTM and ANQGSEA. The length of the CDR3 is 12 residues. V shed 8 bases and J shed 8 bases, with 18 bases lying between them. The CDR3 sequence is CSFENGRSGYTF. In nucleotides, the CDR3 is TGCAGCTTCGAAAACGGGAGATCCGGCTACACCTTC.

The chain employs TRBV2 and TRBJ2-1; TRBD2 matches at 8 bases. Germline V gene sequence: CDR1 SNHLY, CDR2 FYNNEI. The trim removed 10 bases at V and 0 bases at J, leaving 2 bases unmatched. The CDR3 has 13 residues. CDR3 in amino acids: CATGGGSYNEQFF. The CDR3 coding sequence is TGTGCCACCGGGGGGGGCTCCTACAATGAGCAGTTCTTC.

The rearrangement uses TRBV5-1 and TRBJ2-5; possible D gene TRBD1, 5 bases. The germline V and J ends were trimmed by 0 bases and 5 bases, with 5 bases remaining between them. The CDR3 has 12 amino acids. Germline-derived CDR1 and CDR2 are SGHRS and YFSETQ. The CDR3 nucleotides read TGCGCCAGCAGCTTGGAGGGGGAGACCCAGTACTTC. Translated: CASSLEGETQYF.